This T cell receptor beta chain originates from a study of CD8 T cells in Susac syndrome. About the research overall: Active disease was present in 5 or 6 of the sequenced Susac syndrome patients, and remission in under 10. Points from the study as a whole: The study recognized that the number of individuals in its TCR sequencing and HLA analysis was relatively small.

The CDR3 is made up of 14 amino acids. The V gene's germline CDR1 is SGHKS and CDR2 YYEKEE (reference sequence). Trimming shortened V by 1 base and J by 3 bases, and 11 bases separated the two germline ends. For this clonotype: Antigen specificity is unknown.

With random hexamers, roughly 0.45 to 1 ug RNA was reverse transcribed. MiXCR was run by TCRdb on the immunoSEQ multiplex PCR reads, yielding one entry per CDR3 protein. This repertoire shows roughly 200,000 distinct CDR3 sequences, about 91% found once; its top ten account for over 0.075%. Sequenced input: CD4+ T cells from PBMCs. J is TRBJ2-7 and V is TRBV5-5; D ambiguous. This clonotype was obtained from a human donor with Susac syndrome. DNA of the CDR3: TGTGCCAGCAGCTTGAATCCAGATAACTACGAGCAGTACTTC. It codes for CASSLNPDNYEQYF.